Listed below are T cell receptor beta chains from one sample, sequenced in a study of Graves' ophthalmopathy and Graves' hyperthyroidism. TCRdb ran MiXCR on the multiplex PCR reads and lists one entry per CDR3 protein. The table lists around 1,200,000 distinct CDR3 sequences, 36% of them singletons. The sequenced material came from peripheral blood or thyroid tissue (not recorded which). These TCRs come from an adult man with Graves' hyperthyroidism. The CDR3 runs from the conserved cysteine through the conserved F or W. Fields, in order: V gene, clone size, J gene, D gene, CDR3 DNA, CDR3 protein. A D gene is named only where the DNA matches it firmly. Not every row has a clone size; where given, it reads once, few, many or a size class.

>TRBV10-3|NA|TRBJ1-5|NA
TGTGCCATCAGTGAGAGGGGAGGGAGGGATCAGCCCCAGCATTTT
CAISERGGRDQPQHF
>TRBV19|many|TRBJ1-2|NA
TGTGCCAGTAGGCAACTTTTGGGCTACACCTTC
CASRQLLGYTF
>TRBV25-1|many|TRBJ2-2|TRBD1
TGTGCCACCACCGGGACAGGGGACACCGGGGAGCTGTTTTTT
CATTGTGDTGELFF
>TRBV19|many|TRBJ1-1|NA
TGTGCCAGTAGCTCTCCCGGGACTACTGAAGCTTTCTTT
CASSSPGTTEAFF
>TRBV6-1|NA|TRBJ1-2|NA
TGTGCCAGCAGTGAACTCTTACGCTATGGCTACACCTTC
CASSELLRYGYTF
>TRBV5-1|NA|TRBJ1-4|TRBD1
TGCGCCAGCAGTAGATCCGGGACAGGAACTAATGAAAAACTGTTTTTT
CASSRSGTGTNEKLFF
>TRBV25-1|NA|TRBJ2-5|TRBD1
TGTGCCAGCAGCTCTTTGTCAGGGGGACAAGAGACCCAGTACTTC
CASSSLSGGQETQYF
>TRBV20-1|many|TRBJ2-5|TRBD2
TGCAGTGCTAGAGATCAGGCGGGGGTCGAGACCCAGTACTTC
CSARDQAGVETQYF
>TRBV2|few|TRBJ1-1|NA
TGTGCCAGCACACCCCGGGACCCATGGGGAGCTTTCTTT
CASTPRDPWGAFF
>TRBV9|few|TRBJ1-2|NA
TGTGCCAGCAGCGTAGCCCCTTCCGGGACGGTCTATGGCTACACCTTC
CASSVAPSGTVYGYTF
>TRBV24-1|many|TRBJ1-6|NA
TGTGCCACCAGTGGGGGATATAATTCACCCCTCCACTTT
CATSGGYNSPLHF
>TRBV20-1|NA|TRBJ2-7|TRBD1
TGCAGTGCTGGGACAGGGGAGGGTCACTACGAGCAGTACTTC
CSAGTGEGHYEQYF
>TRBV7-8|NA|TRBJ2-7|NA
TGTGCCAGCAGCTTAATCGGGATGTCCTACGAGCAGTACTTC
CASSLIGMSYEQYF
>TRBV19|NA|TRBJ2-7|NA
TGTGCCAGTAGTATAGGAGCAGGGCGCGCGTTCTCCTACAAGCAGTACTTC
CASSIGAGRAFSYKQYF
>TRBV7-2|NA|TRBJ2-5|NA
TGTGCCAGCAGCTTAAGGCAGGGGTCGGGGCGGGAGACCCAGTACTTC
CASSLRQGSGRETQYF
>TRBV4-3|NA|TRBJ1-4|TRBD1
TGCGCCAGCAGCCAAGAAGGACAGGGCCCTAATGAAAAACTGTTTTTT
CASSQEGQGPNEKLFF
>TRBV12-3/TRBV12-4|NA|TRBJ1-6|NA
TGTGCCAGCAGTACTAGTGAGGGGCAGAGGTATTCACCCCTCCACTTT
CASSTSEGQRYSPLHF
>TRBV6-5|NA|TRBJ1-4|NA
TGTGCCAGCGGCTCCACAGGCCTGGCTCGAGAAAAACTGTTTTTT
CASGSTGLAREKLFF
>TRBV20-1|NA|TRBJ1-5|NA
TGCAGTGCACGGGACGGTCCCTATAGCAATCAGCCCCAGCATTTT
CSARDGPYSNQPQHF
>TRBV12-3/TRBV12-4|many|TRBJ2-7|TRBD2
TGTGCCAGCAGCCGACCCGGGACTAGCGGGAGTGTGTACTTC
CASSRPGTSGSVYF
>TRBV9|NA|TRBJ1-1|NA
TGTGCCAGCAGCGTAGATCTACAGAGGGCTTTCTTT
CASSVDLQRAFF
>TRBV27|NA|TRBJ1-2|TRBD1
TGTGCCAGCAGTTTATCTGCAGGGGGGGGCGTCAGTGGCTACACCTTC
CASSLSAGGGVSGYTF
>TRBV29-1|many|TRBJ2-7|NA
TGCAGCGTTGAATGGGCTCTTTCCGACGAGCAGTACTTC
CSVEWALSDEQYF
>TRBV7-2|NA|TRBJ2-1|TRBD2
TGTGCCAGCAGCTTAGCGCGGGGACTAGCGGCTCACAATGAGCAGTTCTTC
CASSLARGLAAHNEQFF
>TRBV5-1|many|TRBJ1-2|NA
TGCGCCAGCAGCACCGATACCTATGGCTACACCTTC
CASSTDTYGYTF
>TRBV7-9|NA|TRBJ1-6|NA
TGTGCCAGCAGCTTAACCCCCCGCCACTTT
CASSLTPRHF
>TRBV7-9|NA|TRBJ2-7|NA
TGTGCCAGCAGCTTGGACGCCGTACGCGCAGATACGCAGTACTTC
CASSLDAVRADTQYF
>TRBV7-2|NA|TRBJ2-3|NA
TGTGCCAGCAGCTTAGACGGGAGAGGTGATACGCAGTATTTT
CASSLDGRGDTQYF
>TRBV7-2|few|TRBJ2-1|TRBD2
TGTGCCAGCAGCTTACAGCGGGGGGGCCGGCAGTTCTTC
CASSLQRGGRQFF
>TRBV10-3|NA|TRBJ1-2|NA
TGTGCCAGCCTCAACGAAGAATATGGCTACACCTTC
CASLNEEYGYTF
>TRBV10-2|NA|TRBJ1-1|NA
TGCGCAAGCATGACTTCGAACGCTGAAGCTTTCTTT
CASMTSNAEAFF
>TRBV6-5|NA|TRBJ2-7|NA
TGTGCCAGCAGTGTCCCTAGACACCCCTACGAGCAGTACTTC
CASSVPRHPYEQYF
>TRBV10-3|few|TRBJ1-2|NA
TGTGCCATCAGTGAGTTATGGGGCGTTAACTATGGCTACACCTTC
CAISELWGVNYGYTF
>TRBV2|NA|TRBJ2-6|NA
TGTGCCAGCAATCCGGAGAACTCTGGGGCCAACGTCCTGACTTTC
CASNPENSGANVLTF
>TRBV29-1|NA|TRBJ1-1|NA
TGCAGCGTCGGGGGACCTGAAGCTTTCTTT
CSVGGPEAFF
>TRBV3-1|few|TRBJ1-2|NA
TGTGCCAGCAGCCATCACTATGGCTACACCTTC
CASSHHYGYTF
>TRBV29-1|NA|TRBJ1-2|NA
TGCAGCTTAGGGCGTGGGGGCTACACCTTC
CSLGRGGYTF
>TRBV20-1|NA|TRBJ1-1|TRBD1
TGCAGTGCTAGAGATTCAACAGGGGGAGTTGGAACTGAAGCTTTCTTT
CSARDSTGGVGTEAFF
>TRBV2|NA|TRBJ2-7|NA
TGTGCCAGCGGGGAGGATGGGGGCCCCCACGAGCAGTACTTC
CASGEDGGPHEQYF
>TRBV10-3|NA|TRBJ2-7|TRBD1
TGTGCCATCGGGGGGACAGGGTTAGACGAGCAGTACTTC
CAIGGTGLDEQYF
>TRBV2|NA|TRBJ2-5|NA
TGTGCCAGCAGTGGATTCGGGAGAGCCGGAGCCACAGAGACCCAGTACTTC
CASSGFGRAGATETQYF
>TRBV10-3|NA|TRBJ1-2|NA
TGTGCCATCAGTGATAGGGGTCACTATGGCTACACCTTC
CAISDRGHYGYTF
>TRBV29-1|once|TRBJ1-5|NA
TGCAGCGTTGAAGATGGGCGGGATCAGCCCCAGCATTTT
CSVEDGRDQPQHF
>TRBV12-3/TRBV12-4|few|TRBJ2-7|NA
TGTGCCAGCAGTTTGTCCACTATTGGGGAGCAGTACTTC
CASSLSTIGEQYF
>TRBV20-1|many|TRBJ1-2|TRBD1
TGCAGTGCTAGCTCGACAGGGTTAAACTATGGCTACACCTTC
CSASSTGLNYGYTF
>TRBV14|few|TRBJ1-6|NA
TGTGCCAGCAGCAACGAAGGTTTTGAGGATTCACCCCTCCACTTT
CASSNEGFEDSPLHF
>TRBV7-9|NA|TRBJ1-5|TRBD1
TGTGCCAGCAGCCCCATTGGACAGGCCAACAATCAGCCCCAGCATTTT
CASSPIGQANNQPQHF
>TRBV20-1|NA|TRBJ1-2|NA
TGCAGTGCTGGCCGTGGAGAGGACACTTCCGGGGACGATGGCTACACCTTC
CSAGRGEDTSGDDGYTF
>TRBV11-2|many|TRBJ2-7|NA
TGTGCCAGCAGCTTAGAGGTACAGGGCTACGAGCAGTACTTC
CASSLEVQGYEQYF